This T cell receptor beta chain stems from a study of cytomegalovirus exposure and HLA in healthy donors. PCR primers comprised 60 Vbeta and 13 Jbeta primers. In the study's own analysis: Later reanalysis found 75 million to 100 million unique TCR beta chains, roughly 9.9 million of them shared. TCRdb keeps only in-frame clones here, not all; method: immunoSEQ multiplex PCR. V and J calls and clone size are given by that table; D and trimming were obtained from the DNA. The sample has 100,000 to 150,000 clones; roughly 84% are singletons. Sequencing was carried out using PBMCs. The receptor was isolated from a man aged 45-60 years in good health and CMV-seronegative.

CDR3 nucleotides: TGTGCCAGTAGTACAGCCGGACAGGGACCATCCTACAATGAGCAGTTCTTC. Translation: CASSTAGQGPSYNEQFF. The rearrangement uses TRBV19 and TRBJ2-1; TRBD1 matches 8 bases. The CDR3 covers 17 residues. The J segment lost 1 base and the V segment lost 4 bases, leaving 9 bases of the junction unmatched. Germline loops: CDR1 LNHDA, CDR2 SQIVND (reference sequence).